Below are 30 T cell receptor beta chains sequenced from a single sample in a study of identifying expanded T cells in peripheral blood. Sequencing was performed with immunoSEQ multiplex PCR; in TCRdb, only in-frame clones are kept and a portion is missing. The data show over 85,000 clones, roughly 81% seen once. Sequenced sample: blood. The receptors were gathered from a person aged 18 to 70 in good health.

The chain recombines TRBV19 with TRBJ1-1, with TRBD1 matching 7 bases. This CDR3 region has 10 residues. Per germline, CDR1 LNHDA and CDR2 SQIVND (reference sequence). V shed 11 bases and J 4 bases; nucleotides not matched to a gene: 1. The CDR3 DNA sequence: TGTGCCGCAGGGGGCACTGAAGCTTTCTTT. As protein: CAAGGTEAFF.

This clone was detected only once. V and J are TRBV6-5 and TRBJ1-2; TRBD1 matches 7 bases. Germline V gene lookup returns CDR1 MNHEY and CDR2 SVGAGI. The CDR3 has 14 residues. The V gene end was trimmed by 7 bases and the J gene end by 2 bases; junction bases not matched to a gene: 7. The CDR3 here is CASTRAQGNYGYTF. In DNA, the CDR3 is TGTGCCAGCACAAGAGCACAGGGGAACTATGGCTACACCTTC.

The chain links TRBV6-5 to TRBJ1-2; D gene unclear. CDR3 length: 13 amino acids. Germline loops: CDR1 MNHEY, CDR2 SVGAGI. Trimming removed 0 bases from V and 7 bases from J, with 9 bases in between. CDR3 nucleotides: TGTGCCAGCAGTTACTCGAAGGTAGCTGGCTACACCTTC. Its protein product is CASSYSKVAGYTF.

This chain joins TRBV6-6 and TRBJ1-1; possibly TRBD1 for D (5 bases). The CDR3 is 13 amino acids. The V gene's germline CDR1 is MNHNY and CDR2 SVGAGI (reference sequence). V lost 5 bases and J 6 bases, leaving 13 bases between the germline ends. The CDR3: CASSRGELSEAFF. The CDR3 DNA follows: TGTGCCAGCAGTAGGGGTGAGCTGTCTGAAGCTTTCTTT.

This chain links TRBV19 with TRBJ1-6, with 7 positions matching TRBD1. The CDR3 contains 19 residues. The ends lost 6 bases at V and 0 bases at J; junction bases unmatched: 14. The germline CDR1 and CDR2 sequences are LNHDA and SQIVND (reference sequence). The CDR3, as DNA: TGTGCCAGTAGCCGGGACAGACTGCAGCTGAGCTCCTATAATTCACCCCTCCACTTT. This gives the protein CASSRDRLQLSSYNSPLHF.

This clone has a handful of counts. The chain recombines TRBV7-2 with TRBJ1-2, with 7 positions matching TRBD1. This CDR3 is 14 amino acids long. Per the germline V gene, CDR1 is SGHTA and CDR2 is FQGNSA. V shed 5 bases and J 2 bases; nucleotides not matched to a gene: 5. DNA for the CDR3: TGTGCCAGCAGCAGGGGACAGAGGAACTATGGCTACACCTTC. This translates into CASSRGQRNYGYTF.

This clone was detected only a few times. The chain uses TRBV6-4 and TRBJ2-2; a possible D gene is TRBD1 (5 bases). Germline V CDR1 and CDR2: MRHNA, SNTAGT. The V gene lost 4 bases and the J gene lost 2 bases, with 5 bases spanning the gap. The CDR3 extends over 13 amino acids. This CDR3 reads CASSGTNTGELFF. The CDR3 nucleotides are TGTGCCAGCAGTGGGACAAACACCGGGGAGCTGTTTTTT.

The chain links TRBV5-8 to TRBJ2-7; D not certain. Per germline, CDR1 SGHTS and CDR2 YDEGEE. The V gene lost 2 bases and the J gene lost 5 bases, with 11 bases spanning the gap. The CDR3 sequence is 13 residues long. The CDR3 protein is CASSLRSEDEQYF. The CDR3, as DNA: TGTGCCAGCAGCTTAAGGTCGGAAGACGAGCAGTACTTC.

This rearrangement joins TRBV7-2 to TRBJ1-1, with 9 bases that match TRBD1. Trimming cost V 2 bases and J 4 bases; bases outside gene matches: 5. The CDR3 spans 15 residues. The germline gives CDR1 SGHTA, CDR2 FQGNSA. The CDR3 protein is CASSLQTGGVTEAFF. The DNA of the CDR3 is TGTGCCAGCAGCTTACAGACAGGGGGAGTCACTGAAGCTTTCTTT.

V and J are TRBV14 and TRBJ1-4; TRBD1 might be the D (5 bases). The germline CDR1 and CDR2 sequences are SGHDN and FVKESK. This CDR3 contains 16 residues. The ends were cut back, 4 bases at V and 7 bases at J, with 19 bases in the middle. The CDR3 loop reads CASSLGTGLDGEKLFF. The CDR3 region has the DNA TGTGCCAGCAGCCTGGGGACGGGGCTAGATGGTGAAAAACTGTTTTTT.

The gene calls are TRBV4-2 and TRBJ1-1, with a weak D call TRBD1 (5 bases). Germline CDR1 is LGHNA and CDR2 is YNFKEQ. The CDR3 runs 13 residues. The V gene lost 4 bases and the J gene lost 7 bases, with 13 bases spanning the gap. The CDR3 region is CASSPGGRGEAFF. The CDR3 coding sequence is TGTGCCAGCAGCCCCGGGGGACGGGGTGAAGCTTTCTTT.

The gene calls are TRBV10-2 and TRBJ2-5; unclear D gene. TRBJ2-7 matches the DNA end more closely, so the J call is doubtful. CDR1 and CDR2 (germline): WSHSY, SAAADI. The CDR3 is 11 residues long. The CDR3 protein is CASSPVYEQYF. The CDR3 nucleotides read TGCGCCAGCAGTCCAGTCTACGAGCAGTACTTC.

The J gene is TRBJ1-6, the V gene TRBV11-2, with D possibly TRBD1 on 6 matching bases. The V end was cut by 6 bases, the J end by 5 bases, with 14 bases between. The V gene's germline CDR1 is SGHAT and CDR2 FQNNGV. This CDR3 has 15 amino acids. CDR3 sequence (DNA): TGTGCCAGCAGTTTTTTCAGGGGTAATAATTCACCCCTCCACTTT. Translation gives CASSFFRGNNSPLHF. Variable domain in full (rest from reference TRBV11-2 and TRBJ1-6): EAGVAQSPRYKIIEKRQSVAFWCNPISGHATLYWYQQILGQGPKLLIQFQNNGVVDDSQLPKDRFSAERLKGVDSTLKIQPAKLEDSAVYLCASSFFRGNNSPLHFGNGTRLTVT.

This rearrangement joins TRBV7-9 to TRBJ1-2, with 9 bases aligning to TRBD1. The V gene's germline CDR1 is SEHNR and CDR2 FQNEAQ (reference sequence). V was pared by 5 bases and J by 4 bases, with 5 bases of the junction left unmatched. This CDR3 has 14 amino acids. The CDR3 DNA follows: TGTGCCAGCAGCACCCGGGACAGGGCCTATGGCTACACCTTC. Translating gives CASSTRDRAYGYTF.

This chain connects TRBV7-2 to TRBJ2-3; 12 bases agree with TRBD2. This CDR3 has 18 amino acids. V trimming: 0 bases; J trimming: 2 bases; junction bases outside the gene matches: 6. Germline-derived CDR1 and CDR2 are SGHTA and FQGNSA. CDR3 sequence (DNA): TGTGCCAGCAGCTTAGCTAGACTAGCGGGGGTGCTCACAGATACGCAGTATTTT. It codes for CASSLARLAGVLTDTQYF. The whole variable domain, filled in from reference TRBV7-2 and TRBJ2-3, reads GAGVSQSPSNKVTEKGKDVELRCDPISGHTALYWYRQSLGQGLEFLIYFQGNSAPDKSGLPSDRFSAERTGGSVSTLTIQRTQQEDSAVYLCASSLARLAGVLTDTQYFGPGTRLTVL.

This clone has just one count. V gene TRBV27 combines with J gene TRBJ2-2; D is unresolved. Germline CDR1 reads MNHEY; CDR2 reads SMNVEV (reference sequence). V was trimmed by 6 bases and J by 4 bases, leaving 15 bases between them. The CDR3 sequence is 15 residues long. The CDR3 spells CASSTSLSVTGELFF. CDR3 bases: TGTGCCAGCAGCACTTCCTTGTCGGTCACCGGGGAGCTGTTTTTT.

The chain carries TRBV30 and TRBJ2-5; D call uncertain. CDR1 GTSNPN and CDR2 SVGIG come from the germline V gene (reference sequence). V dropped 0 bases and J dropped 1 base, with 9 bases sitting between them. This CDR3 spans 14 amino acids. The CDR3 DNA follows: TGTGCCTGGAGTGTTACGAGAATCCAAGAGACCCAGTACTTC. Translation: CAWSVTRIQETQYF.

CDR3: CASSTGQGAEGSTEAFF. DNA for the CDR3: TGTGCCAGCAGTACGGGACAGGGGGCAGAAGGGAGCACTGAAGCTTTCTTT. This chain uses TRBV2 with TRBJ1-1; 12 bases are a match to TRBD1. Looked up from germline, CDR1 is SNHLY and CDR2 is FYNNEI. V shed 5 bases and J 4 bases; nucleotides not matched to a gene: 11. The CDR3 loop spans 17 amino acids.

V usage is TRBV29-1 and J usage is TRBJ2-5; TRBD1 agrees at 7 bases. Looked up from germline, CDR1 is SQVTM and CDR2 is ANQGSEA. Trimming at V came to 4 bases and at J to 2 bases, leaving 4 bases not matched to a gene. The CDR3 covers 13 residues. The CDR3 DNA is TGCAGCGTTGCCTGGGACAGACAAGAGACCCAGTACTTC. This sequence encodes CSVAWDRQETQYF.

This chain joins TRBV2 and TRBJ1-6; D is ambiguous. The CDR3 runs 15 residues. V lost 7 bases and J lost 7, with 17 bases in between. Germline V CDR1 and CDR2: SNHLY, FYNNEI. CDR3 coding DNA: TGTGCCAGCAAGGGTCGGCGGACTGTGAATTCACCCCTCCACTTT. It specifies CASKGRRTVNSPLHF.

This clone has a handful of counts. The rearrangement joins TRBV6-6 to TRBJ2-7; a weak D match, TRBD2 (5 bases). V lost 6 bases and J lost 2, with 17 bases in between. The CDR3 totals 15 residues. Per the germline V gene, CDR1 is MNHNY and CDR2 is SVGAGI (reference sequence). The DNA of the CDR3 is TGTGCCAGCAGACTCGATAAGGACTCGGCCTACGAGCAGTACTTC. Protein product: CASRLDKDSAYEQYF.

V usage is TRBV19 and J usage is TRBJ1-5; D ambiguous. The ends were cut back, 4 bases at V and 0 bases at J, with 7 bases in the middle. The CDR3 length is 14 residues. CDR1 is LNHDA and CDR2 is SQIVND in the germline V gene (reference sequence). The CDR3 DNA sequence: TGTGCCAGTAGTAGCGACGGTAGCAATCAGCCCCAGCATTTT. As protein: CASSSDGSNQPQHF.

The chain carries TRBV6-1 and TRBJ2-5; tentative D call: TRBD1 (5 bases). The CDR3 has 13 residues. V was trimmed by 4 bases and J by 4 bases, leaving 10 bases between them. Per germline, CDR1 MNHNS and CDR2 SASEGT. Here the CDR3 reads CASSGTQGETQYF. CDR3 nucleotide sequence: TGTGCCAGCAGTGGAACCCAGGGAGAGACCCAGTACTTC.

This sequence joins TRBV19 and TRBJ2-1, with 7 bases lining up with TRBD1. This CDR3 is 12 amino acids long. V dropped 7 bases and J dropped 4; count of bases not matched to a gene: 1. Germline V gene lookup returns CDR1 LNHDA and CDR2 SQIVND (reference sequence). The CDR3 reads CASKTGYNEQFF. The CDR3 DNA reads as TGTGCCAGTAAGACAGGGTACAATGAGCAGTTCTTC.

The chain recombines TRBV11-3 with TRBJ2-3; D remains ambiguous. The V gene lost 1 base and the J gene lost 6 bases, with 2 bases spanning the gap. The CDR3 has 11 residues. CDR1 SGHNT and CDR2 YENEEA come from the germline V gene. CDR3 DNA: TGTGCCAGCAGCTTAGCGGATACGCAGTATTTT. Protein product: CASSLADTQYF.

V usage is TRBV5-1 and J usage is TRBJ2-7, with 12 bases aligning to TRBD1. CDR3 size: 16 residues. V was clipped by 0 bases and J by 7 bases; unmatched bases: 8. The germline V gene encodes CDR1 SGHRS and CDR2 YFSETQ. The CDR3 protein is CASSLAGTGGAGEQYF. The CDR3 coding sequence is TGCGCCAGCAGCTTGGCCGGGACAGGGGGCGCAGGGGAGCAGTACTTC.

In this sample, this clone turned up once. The rearrangement links TRBV19 to TRBJ2-5; tentative D call: TRBD1 (6 bases). The CDR3 runs 16 residues. In germline, CDR1 is LNHDA, CDR2 SQIVND (reference sequence). The germline V and J ends were trimmed by 1 base and 5 bases, with 17 bases remaining between them. Here the CDR3 reads CASSIGGTWKLETQYF. CDR3 sequence (DNA): TGTGCCAGTAGTATAGGGGGGACATGGAAGTTGGAGACCCAGTACTTC. Based on the CDR3 plus reference TRBV19 and TRBJ2-5, the full variable domain is DGGITQSPKYLFRKEGQNVTLSCEQNLNHDAMYWYRQDPGQGLRLIYYSQIVNDFQKGDIAEGYSVSREKKESFPLTVTSAQKNPTAFYLCASSIGGTWKLETQYFGPGTRLLVL.

This clone was observed a few times. In nucleotides, the CDR3 is TGTGCCAGCAGCTTAGCGCTAACGGGGGGCAATGAGCAGTTCTTC. Translating it yields CASSLALTGGNEQFF. The chain has TRBV7-2 and TRBJ2-1; TRBD2 matches at 7 bases. Germline-derived CDR1 and CDR2 are SGHTA and FQGNSA. The CDR3 is 15 residues long. V was pared by 0 bases and J by 6 bases, with 5 bases of the junction left unmatched.

The genes are TRBV11-3 and TRBJ2-7, with D unclear. CDR1 and CDR2 (germline): SGHNT, YENEEA. The V and J ends lost 1 base and 0 bases respectively, with 4 bases between them. This CDR3 has 13 residues. Here the CDR3 DNA reads TGTGCCAGCAGCTTAGCGGGCTCCTACGAGCAGTACTTC. This encodes CASSLAGSYEQYF.

The chain recombines TRBV15 with TRBJ1-5, with unresolved D. Per germline, CDR1 LNHNV and CDR2 YYDKDF (reference sequence). Trimming cost V 1 base and J 0 bases, with 10 bases left between them. CDR3 length: 16 residues. CDR3 in DNA: TGTGCCACCAGCAGAGCGGGCAGTTATAGCAATCAGCCCCAGCATTTT. This codes for CATSRAGSYSNQPQHF.